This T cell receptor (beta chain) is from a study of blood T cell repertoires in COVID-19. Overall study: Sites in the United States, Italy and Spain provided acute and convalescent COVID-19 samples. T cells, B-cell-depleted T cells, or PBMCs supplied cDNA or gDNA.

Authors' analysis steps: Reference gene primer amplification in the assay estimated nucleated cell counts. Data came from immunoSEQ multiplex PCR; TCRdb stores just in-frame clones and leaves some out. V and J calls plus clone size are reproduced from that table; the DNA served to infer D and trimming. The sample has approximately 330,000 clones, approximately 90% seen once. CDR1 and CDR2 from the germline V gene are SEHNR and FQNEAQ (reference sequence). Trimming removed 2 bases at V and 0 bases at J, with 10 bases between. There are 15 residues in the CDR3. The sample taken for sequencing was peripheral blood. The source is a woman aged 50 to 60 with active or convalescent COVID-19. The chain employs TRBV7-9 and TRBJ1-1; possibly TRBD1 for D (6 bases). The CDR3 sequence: CASSLRGGLNTEAFF. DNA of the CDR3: TGTGCCAGCAGCTTAAGGGGGGGTCTGAACACTGAAGCTTTCTTT.